This T cell receptor beta chain came from a study of Ad26.COV2.S vaccination and SARS-CoV-2 variants. Study background: This donor came from the COV1001 trial of Ad26.COV2.S. Intramuscular Ad26.COV2.S at 5x10^10 or 1x10^11 viral particles. General study findings and limits: It is possible that the TCR breadth and depth analyses underestimated the total T cell responses. Spike-specific CD8+ and CD4+ T cell responses reportedly showed substantial breadth after vaccination.

To note about this clone: The antigen remains unidentified.

Sample treatment: around 19 received Ad26.COV2.S at low or high dose, single or two shots; roughly 5 received placebo; per-sample allocation not given. Sampling was performed 63 days after the first vaccine or placebo injection. Profiled with immunoSEQ multiplex PCR; TCRdb holds only in-frame clones, not every one. Of fewer than 400,000 clones listed, 85% are singletons. V lost 3 bases to trimming and J lost 1 base, with 10 bases between them. The germline gives CDR1 DFQATT, CDR2 SNEGSKA (reference sequence). The CDR3 has 13 residues. The clonotype comes from a person between 18 and 59 years old who received the Ad26.COV2.S COVID-19 vaccine or a placebo. This rearrangement joins TRBV20-1 to TRBJ2-7; no clear D. Sample: peripheral blood, taken in a trial of Ad26.COV2.S vaccine versus placebo. CDR3 nucleotides: TGCAGTGCTAGTTGGTCGAATTCCTACGAGCAGTACTTC. As protein: CSASWSNSYEQYF.